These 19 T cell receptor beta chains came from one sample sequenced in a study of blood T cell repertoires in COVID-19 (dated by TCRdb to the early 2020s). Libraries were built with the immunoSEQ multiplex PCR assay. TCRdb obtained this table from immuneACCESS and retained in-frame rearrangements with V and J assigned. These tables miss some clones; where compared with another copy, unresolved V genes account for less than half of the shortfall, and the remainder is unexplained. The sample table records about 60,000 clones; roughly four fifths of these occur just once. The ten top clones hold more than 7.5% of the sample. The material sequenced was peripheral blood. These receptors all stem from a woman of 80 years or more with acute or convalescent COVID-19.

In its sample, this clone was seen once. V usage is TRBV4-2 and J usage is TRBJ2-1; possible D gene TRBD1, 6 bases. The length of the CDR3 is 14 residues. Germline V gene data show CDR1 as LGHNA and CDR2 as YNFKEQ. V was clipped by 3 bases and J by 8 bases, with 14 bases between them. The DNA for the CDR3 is TGTGCCAGCAGCCACACAGGGTTCGGAGATGAGCAGTTCTTC. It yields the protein CASSHTGFGDEQFF.

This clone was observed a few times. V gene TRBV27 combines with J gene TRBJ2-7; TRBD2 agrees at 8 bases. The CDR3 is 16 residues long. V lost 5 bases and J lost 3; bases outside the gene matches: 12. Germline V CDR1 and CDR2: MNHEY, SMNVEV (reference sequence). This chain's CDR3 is CASSTPSGGRFYEQYF. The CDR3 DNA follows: TGTGCCAGCAGTACCCCCTCGGGCGGGAGGTTCTACGAGCAGTACTTC.

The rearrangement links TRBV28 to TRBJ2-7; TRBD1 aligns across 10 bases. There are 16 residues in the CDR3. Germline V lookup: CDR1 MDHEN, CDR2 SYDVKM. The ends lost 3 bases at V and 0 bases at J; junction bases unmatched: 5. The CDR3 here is CASSFPGQGSSYEQYF. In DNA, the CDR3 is TGTGCCAGCAGTTTCCCGGGACAGGGGAGCTCCTACGAGCAGTACTTC.

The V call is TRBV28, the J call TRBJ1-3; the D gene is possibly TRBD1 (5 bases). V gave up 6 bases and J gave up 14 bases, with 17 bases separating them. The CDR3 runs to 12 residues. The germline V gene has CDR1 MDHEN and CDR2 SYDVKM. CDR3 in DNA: TGTGCCAGCAGATCCAACTTGAAGACAGTATATTTT. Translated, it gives CASRSNLKTVYF.

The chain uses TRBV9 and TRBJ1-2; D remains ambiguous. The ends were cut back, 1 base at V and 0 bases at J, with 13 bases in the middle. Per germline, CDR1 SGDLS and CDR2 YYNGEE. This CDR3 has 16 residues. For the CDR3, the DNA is TGTGCCAGCAGCGTATCACCTCGAAGCACTAACTATGGCTACACCTTC. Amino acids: CASSVSPRSTNYGYTF. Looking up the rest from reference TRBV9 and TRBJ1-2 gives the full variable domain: DSGVTQTPKHLITATGQRVTLRCSPRSGDLSVYWYQQSLDQGLQFLIQYYNGEERAKGNILERFSAQQFPDLHSELNLSSLELGDSALYFCASSVSPRSTNYGYTFGSGTRLTVV.

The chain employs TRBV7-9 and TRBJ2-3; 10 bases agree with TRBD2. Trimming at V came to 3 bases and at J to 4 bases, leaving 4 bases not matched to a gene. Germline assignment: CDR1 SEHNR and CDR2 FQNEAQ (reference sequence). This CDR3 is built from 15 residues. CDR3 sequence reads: CASSFASGSADTQYF. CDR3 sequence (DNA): TGTGCCAGCAGCTTCGCTAGCGGGAGTGCAGATACGCAGTATTTT.

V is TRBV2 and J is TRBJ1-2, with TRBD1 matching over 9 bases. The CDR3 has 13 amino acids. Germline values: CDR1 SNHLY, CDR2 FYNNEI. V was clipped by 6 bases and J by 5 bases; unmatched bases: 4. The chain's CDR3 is CASRGDRVYGYTF. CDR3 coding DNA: TGTGCCAGCAGGGGGGACAGGGTATATGGCTACACCTTC. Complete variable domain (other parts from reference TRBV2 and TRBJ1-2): EPEVTQTPSHQVTQMGQEVILRCVPISNHLYFYWYRQILGQKVEFLVSFYNNEISEKSEIFDDQFSVERPDGSNFTLKIRSTKLEDSAMYFCASRGDRVYGYTFGSGTRLTVV.

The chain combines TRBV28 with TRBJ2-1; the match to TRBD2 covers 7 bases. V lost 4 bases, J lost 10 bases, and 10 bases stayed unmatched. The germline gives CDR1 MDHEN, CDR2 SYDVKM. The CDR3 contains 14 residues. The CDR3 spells CASSSPGRRGEQFF. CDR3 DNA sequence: TGTGCCAGCAGTTCCCCCGGGAGGCGAGGCGAGCAGTTCTTC.

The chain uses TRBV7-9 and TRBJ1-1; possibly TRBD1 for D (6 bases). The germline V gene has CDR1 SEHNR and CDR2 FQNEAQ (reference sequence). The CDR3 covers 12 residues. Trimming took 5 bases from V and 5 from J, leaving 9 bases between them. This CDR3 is CASSPRGTEAFF. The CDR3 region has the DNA TGTGCCAGCAGCCCAAGGGGGACTGAAGCTTTCTTT.

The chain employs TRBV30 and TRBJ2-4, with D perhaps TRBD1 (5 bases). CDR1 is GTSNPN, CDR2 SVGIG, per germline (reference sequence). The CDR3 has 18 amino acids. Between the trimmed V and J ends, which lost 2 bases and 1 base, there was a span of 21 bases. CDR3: CAWSPRAGRFTAKNIQYF. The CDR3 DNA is TGTGCCTGGAGTCCCAGGGCTGGGCGGTTTACGGCCAAAAACATTCAGTACTTC.

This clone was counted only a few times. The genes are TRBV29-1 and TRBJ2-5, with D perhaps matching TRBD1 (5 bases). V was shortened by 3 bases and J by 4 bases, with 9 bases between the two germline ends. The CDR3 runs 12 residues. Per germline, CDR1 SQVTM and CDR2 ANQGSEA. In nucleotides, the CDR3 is TGCAGCGTTGACAGGGCGCGAGAGACCCAGTACTTC. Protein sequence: CSVDRARETQYF.

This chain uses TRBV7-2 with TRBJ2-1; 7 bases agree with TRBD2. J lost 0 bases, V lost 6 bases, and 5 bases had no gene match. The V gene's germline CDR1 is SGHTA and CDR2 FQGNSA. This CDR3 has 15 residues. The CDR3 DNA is TGTGCCAGCAGACAACAGCGGGGCTCCTACAATGAGCAGTTCTTC. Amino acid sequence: CASRQQRGSYNEQFF.

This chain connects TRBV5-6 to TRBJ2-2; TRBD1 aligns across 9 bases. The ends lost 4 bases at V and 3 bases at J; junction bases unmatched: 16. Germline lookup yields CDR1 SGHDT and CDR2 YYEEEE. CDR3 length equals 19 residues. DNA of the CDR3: TGTGCCAGCAGCGCACCGGGACAGGGATGGCCGGGGGACACCGGGGAGCTGTTTTTT. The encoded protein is CASSAPGQGWPGDTGELFF.

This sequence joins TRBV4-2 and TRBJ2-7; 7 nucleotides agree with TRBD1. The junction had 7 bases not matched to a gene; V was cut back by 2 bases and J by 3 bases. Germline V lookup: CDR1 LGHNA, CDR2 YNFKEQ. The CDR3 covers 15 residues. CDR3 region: CASSQSWDSVYEQYF. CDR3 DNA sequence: TGTGCCAGCAGCCAATCGTGGGACAGTGTCTACGAGCAGTACTTC.

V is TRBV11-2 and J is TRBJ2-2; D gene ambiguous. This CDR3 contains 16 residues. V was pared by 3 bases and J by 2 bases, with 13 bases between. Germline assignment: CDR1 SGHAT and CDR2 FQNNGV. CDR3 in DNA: TGTGCCAGCAGCTTCCGGAGAGGTAGTAACACCGGGGAGCTGTTTTTT. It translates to CASSFRRGSNTGELFF.

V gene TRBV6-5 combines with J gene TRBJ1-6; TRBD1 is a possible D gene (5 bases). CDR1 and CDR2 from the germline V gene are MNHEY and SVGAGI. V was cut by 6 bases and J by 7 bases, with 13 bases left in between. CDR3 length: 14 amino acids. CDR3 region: CASRTGLENSPLHF. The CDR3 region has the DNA TGTGCCAGCAGGACGGGACTGGAGAATTCACCCCTCCACTTT.

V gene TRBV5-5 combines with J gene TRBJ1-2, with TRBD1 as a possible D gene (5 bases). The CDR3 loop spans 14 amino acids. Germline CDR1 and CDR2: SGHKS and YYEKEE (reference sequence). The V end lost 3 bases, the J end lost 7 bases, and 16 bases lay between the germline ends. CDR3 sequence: CASSSLRQGIGYTF. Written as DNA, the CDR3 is TGTGCCAGCAGCTCACTCAGGCAGGGCATTGGCTACACCTTC.

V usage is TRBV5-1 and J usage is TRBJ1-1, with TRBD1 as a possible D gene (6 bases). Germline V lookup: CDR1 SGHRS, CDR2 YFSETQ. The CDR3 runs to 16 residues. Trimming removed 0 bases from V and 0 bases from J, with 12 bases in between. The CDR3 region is CASSLGTETLNTEAFF. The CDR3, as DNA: TGCGCCAGCAGCTTGGGGACAGAGACATTGAACACTGAAGCTTTCTTT.

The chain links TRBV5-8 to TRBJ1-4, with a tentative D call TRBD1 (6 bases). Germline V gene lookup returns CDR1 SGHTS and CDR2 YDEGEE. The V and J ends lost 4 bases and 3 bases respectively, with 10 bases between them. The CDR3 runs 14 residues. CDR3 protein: CASSRGQPNEKLFF. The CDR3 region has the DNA TGTGCCAGCAGCCGCGGACAGCCTAATGAAAAACTGTTTTTT.